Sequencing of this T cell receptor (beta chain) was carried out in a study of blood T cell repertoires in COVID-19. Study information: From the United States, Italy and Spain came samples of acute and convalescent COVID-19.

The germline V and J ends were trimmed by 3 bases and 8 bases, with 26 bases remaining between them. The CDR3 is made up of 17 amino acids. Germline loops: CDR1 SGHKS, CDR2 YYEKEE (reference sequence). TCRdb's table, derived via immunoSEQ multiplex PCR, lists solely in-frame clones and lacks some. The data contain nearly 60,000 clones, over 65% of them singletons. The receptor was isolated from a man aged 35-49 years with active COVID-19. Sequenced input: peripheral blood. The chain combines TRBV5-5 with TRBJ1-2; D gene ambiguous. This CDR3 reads CASSSLRETTHGAGYTF. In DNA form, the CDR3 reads TGTGCCAGCAGCTCCCTGAGAGAGACAACGCACGGTGCGGGCTACACCTTC.